The rows below give T cell receptor beta chains drawn from one sample of a study of blood T cell repertoires in COVID-19. Clones were read by immunoSEQ multiplex PCR, and TCRdb kept only the in-frame ones, dropping some. The sample carries roughly 150,000 clones, roughly four fifths recorded once. The sample comprised peripheral blood. These receptors all stem from a woman older than 75 with acute or convalescent COVID-19. Each CDR3 is given with its conserved first and last residue. The order of the fields is clone size, J gene, V gene, D gene, CDR3 protein, CDR3 DNA. The D gene is left open where the match is weak. Some rows mark clone size as missing; the rest say once, few, many or name a class of expanded clone.

>NA|TRBJ1-4|TRBV20-1|NA
CSASHGEKLFF
TGCAGTGCTAGTCACGGTGAAAAACTGTTTTTT
>NA|TRBJ2-2|TRBV7-3|TRBD2
CASSPLPRGGGNTGELFF
TGTGCCAGCAGCCCCCTACCACGCGGGGGGGGGAACACCGGGGAGCTGTTTTTT
>NA|TRBJ2-7|TRBV9|TRBD1
CASSPQGASYEQYF
TGTGCCAGCAGCCCGCAGGGGGCATCCTACGAGCAGTACTTC
>NA|TRBJ2-7|TRBV19|TRBD1
CASSNPGTGTYEQYF
TGTGCCAGTAGTAACCCCGGGACAGGGACCTACGAGCAGTACTTC
>NA|TRBJ2-3|TRBV9|NA
CASSPVLTDTQYF
TGTGCCAGCAGCCCAGTCCTCACAGATACGCAGTATTTT
>few|TRBJ2-3|TRBV28|TRBD2
CASSFLLRGGLDTQYF
TGTGCCAGCAGTTTTCTCCTGCGGGGGGGCCTAGATACGCAGTATTTT
>NA|TRBJ2-7|TRBV6-2/TRBV6-3|NA
CASSPPLYEQYF
TGTGCCAGCAGTCCCCCCCTTTACGAGCAGTACTTC
>NA|TRBJ1-2|TRBV7-8|NA
CASSSTQGLGGYTF
TGTGCCAGCAGCTCCACACAGGGCTTGGGGGGCTACACCTTC
>NA|TRBJ1-1|TRBV2|NA
CATAVFMNTEAFF
TGTGCCACAGCGGTTTTCATGAACACTGAAGCTTTCTTT
>many|TRBJ2-1|TRBV5-1|TRBD2
CASGASGLAVRSRNEQFF
TGCGCCAGCGGGGCGTCAGGACTAGCTGTCCGCTCACGTAATGAGCAGTTCTTC
>once|TRBJ2-5|TRBV4-1|NA
CASSPQGVKTQYF
TGCGCCAGCAGCCCACAGGGTGTGAAGACCCAGTACTTC
>NA|TRBJ2-3|TRBV19|TRBD2
CASNQYSGVTDTQYF
TGTGCCAGTAACCAGTATAGCGGGGTCACAGATACGCAGTATTTT
>NA|TRBJ2-3|TRBV19|NA
CASSIQGLSTDTQYF
TGTGCCAGTAGTATTCAGGGGCTGAGCACAGATACGCAGTATTTT
>NA|TRBJ2-5|TRBV7-2|NA
CASSPTSLETQYF
TGTGCCAGCAGCCCCACGTCACTGGAGACCCAGTACTTC
>few|TRBJ1-6|TRBV7-2|TRBD1
CASSRRTGTGDSPLHF
TGTGCCAGCAGCCGCCGGACCGGGACAGGGGATTCACCCCTCCACTTT
>NA|TRBJ2-7|TRBV5-5|NA
CASSLSPDTASYEQYF
TGTGCCAGCAGCTTGTCTCCCGACACTGCTTCCTACGAGCAGTACTTC
>NA|TRBJ2-3|TRBV7-2|TRBD1
CASSLVPGQGTTSTDTQYF
TGTGCCAGCAGCTTAGTCCCGGGACAGGGAACGACTAGCACAGATACGCAGTATTTT
>NA|TRBJ1-4|TRBV7-9|NA
CASLRDRGLNEKLFF
TGTGCCAGTCTTCGAGATCGCGGCCTAAACGAAAAACTGTTTTTT
>NA|TRBJ1-5|TRBV19|TRBD1
CASSTLDRGVFNQPQHF
TGTGCCAGTAGTACGTTAGACAGGGGGGTTTTCAATCAGCCCCAGCATTTT
>NA|TRBJ2-5|TRBV30|TRBD1
CAWSVPDRDQETQYF
TGTGCCTGGAGTGTCCCTGACAGGGACCAAGAGACCCAGTACTTC
>few|TRBJ1-1|TRBV30|NA
CAWSVSLQYTEAFF
TGTGCCTGGAGTGTAAGTCTCCAGTACACTGAAGCTTTCTTT
>NA|TRBJ1-5|TRBV10-3|TRBD1
CAISETQGAGQPQHF
TGTGCCATCAGTGAGACGCAGGGGGCCGGGCAGCCCCAGCATTTT
>NA|TRBJ2-7|TRBV2|NA
CASSEAVEQYF
TGTGCCAGCAGTGAAGCCGTCGAGCAGTACTTC
>NA|TRBJ1-4|TRBV27|TRBD1
CASSPGQGRSNEKLFF
TGTGCCAGCAGTCCGGGACAGGGGAGATCTAATGAAAAACTGTTTTTT
>few|TRBJ1-1|TRBV19|NA
CATRGPTGTEAFF
TGTGCCACCCGGGGCCCGACAGGCACTGAAGCTTTCTTT
>NA|TRBJ2-7|TRBV5-1|NA
CASSLGRQGEVSYEQYF
TGCGCCAGCAGCTTGGGGCGGCAGGGGGAGGTCTCCTACGAGCAGTACTTC
>NA|TRBJ2-2|TRBV2|NA
CASSDRVNTGELFF
TGTGCCAGCAGTGATCGGGTAAACACCGGGGAGCTGTTTTTT
>NA|TRBJ1-2|TRBV7-2|NA
CASSNEQGRGYTF
TGTGCCAGCAGCAACGAGCAGGGTCGGGGCTACACCTTC
>once|TRBJ1-3|TRBV5-4|TRBD1
CASSPDGQGSSGNTIYF
TGTGCCAGCAGCCCGGATGGACAGGGGAGCTCTGGAAACACCATATATTTT
>once|TRBJ2-3|TRBV30|NA
CAWSGTSTDTQYF
TGTGCCTGGAGTGGCACTAGCACAGATACGCAGTATTTT
>NA|TRBJ2-3|TRBV7-2|NA
CASSVGLTDTQYF
TGTGCCAGCAGCGTAGGACTCACAGATACGCAGTATTTT
>NA|TRBJ1-5|TRBV10-3|TRBD1
CAISDGQGSQPQHF
TGTGCCATCAGTGACGGACAGGGGTCTCAGCCCCAGCATTTT
>NA|TRBJ1-4|TRBV27|NA
CASSLRQANNEKLFF
TGTGCCAGCAGTCTCCGACAGGCTAATAATGAAAAACTGTTTTTT
>NA|TRBJ2-7|TRBV6-1|NA
CASSEASQYTYEQYF
TGTGCCAGCAGTGAAGCTTCACAGTATACCTACGAGCAGTACTTC
>NA|TRBJ1-1|TRBV4-3|NA
CASSQVPRDTEAFF
TGCGCCAGCAGCCAAGTCCCGAGGGACACTGAAGCTTTCTTT
>NA|TRBJ1-5|TRBV6-6|NA
CASRVGSNQPQHF
TGTGCCAGCAGAGTCGGTAGCAATCAGCCCCAGCATTTT
>NA|TRBJ2-5|TRBV7-8|NA
CASSLVGVPSQETQYF
TGTGCCAGCAGCTTAGTAGGGGTACCCTCACAAGAGACCCAGTACTTC